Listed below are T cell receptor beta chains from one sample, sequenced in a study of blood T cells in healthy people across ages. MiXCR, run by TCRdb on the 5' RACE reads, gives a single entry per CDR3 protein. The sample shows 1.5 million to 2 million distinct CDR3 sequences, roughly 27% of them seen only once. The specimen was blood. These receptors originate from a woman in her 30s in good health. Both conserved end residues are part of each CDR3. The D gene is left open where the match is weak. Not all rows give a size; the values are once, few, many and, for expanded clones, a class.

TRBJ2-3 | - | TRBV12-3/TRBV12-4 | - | TGTGCCAGCAGTTTGGGCGGGGTAAGCGCAGATGCGCAGTATTTT | CASSLGGVSADAQYF
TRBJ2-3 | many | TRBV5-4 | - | TGTGCCAGCAGTCGCCAGGCCTCCACAGATACGCAGTATTTT | CASSRQASTDTQYF
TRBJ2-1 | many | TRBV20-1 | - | TGCAGTGCTAAGTGGTGGAGGGACTACAATGAGCAGTTCTTC | CSAKWWRDYNEQFF
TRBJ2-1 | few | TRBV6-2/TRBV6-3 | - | TGTGCCAGCAGACCCGTACAAGGGGCTAAACCAATGAGGAATGAGCAGTTCTTC | CASRPVQGAKPMRNEQFF
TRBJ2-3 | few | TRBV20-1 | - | TGCAGTGCTAGACCGTCCCGGGCAGATACGCAGTATTTT | CSARPSRADTQYF
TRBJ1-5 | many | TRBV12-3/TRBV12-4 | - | TGTGCCAGCAGTTCACCGGTAAATAGCAATCAGCCCCAGCATTTT | CASSSPVNSNQPQHF
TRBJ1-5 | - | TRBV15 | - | TGTGCCACCAGCAGTGACGGGACCTTAGCCCAGCATTTT | CATSSDGTLAQHF
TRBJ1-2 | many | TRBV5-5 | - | TGTGCCAGCAGCATCCGACAGAACTATGGCTACACCTTC | CASSIRQNYGYTF
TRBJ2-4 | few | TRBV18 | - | TGTGGCAGCTCAGCAAAACAACAGGGAAACATTCAGTACTTC | CGSSAKQQGNIQYF
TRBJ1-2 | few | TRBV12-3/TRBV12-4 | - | TGTGCCAGCAGTTTAGCTATGGCCTATGGCTACACCTTC | CASSLAMAYGYTF
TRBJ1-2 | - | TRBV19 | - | TGTGCCAGTAGTGTGACTCCTCTTACTGGCTACACCTTC | CASSVTPLTGYTF
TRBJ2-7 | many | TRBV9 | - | TGTGCCAGCAGCCGAAATTTTTTGGTGGGCCACTGGTCATGGTACTACGAGCAGTACTTC | CASSRNFLVGHWSWYYEQYF
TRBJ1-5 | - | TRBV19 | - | TGTGCCAGTAGACCGACAGACCGGCCCCAGCATTTT | CASRPTDRPQHF
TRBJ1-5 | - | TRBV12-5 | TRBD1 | TGTGCTAGTGTCGCGCCAGGGGGAGGACAGCCCCAGCATTTT | CASVAPGGGQPQHF
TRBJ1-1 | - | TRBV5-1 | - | TGCGCCAGCAGCTCGTCTCAGAGCTGGAACACTGAAGCTTTCTTT | CASSSSQSWNTEAFF
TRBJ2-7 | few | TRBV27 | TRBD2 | TGTGCCAGCAGTACCCTAGCGGGGGGGCAGAGAAACGAGCAGTACTTC | CASSTLAGGQRNEQYF
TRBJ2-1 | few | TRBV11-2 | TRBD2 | TGTGCCTGCGAGCGGGACTCCTACAATGAGCAGTTCTTC | CACERDSYNEQFF
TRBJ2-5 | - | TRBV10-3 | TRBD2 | TGTGCCATCAGGTCTAGCGGGCAAGAGACCCAGTACTTC | CAIRSSGQETQYF
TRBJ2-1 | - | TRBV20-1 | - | TGCAGTGCTAGTAGCCCGGCCCCGGGGTCCTACAATGAGCAGTTCTTC | CSASSPAPGSYNEQFF
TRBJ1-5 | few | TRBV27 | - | TGTGCCAGCAGCCCTAGGGGAATGCCCCAGCATTTT | CASSPRGMPQHF
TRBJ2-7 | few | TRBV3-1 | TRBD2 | TGTGCCAGCAGCTCCCGGGCGGGGGGCAGGACCTACGAGCAGTACTTC | CASSSRAGGRTYEQYF
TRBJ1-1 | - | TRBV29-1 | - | TGCAGCGTTGACCCCATGACAGCCCCCGGGCCTGAAGCTTTCTTT | CSVDPMTAPGPEAFF
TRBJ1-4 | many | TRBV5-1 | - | TGCGCCAGCAGCACGGAAACTAATGAAAAACTGTTTTTT | CASSTETNEKLFF
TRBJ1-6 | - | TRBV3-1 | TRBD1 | TGTGCCACCGGACAGGGAAGGAATTCACCCCTCCACTTT | CATGQGRNSPLHF
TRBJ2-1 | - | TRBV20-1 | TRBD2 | TGCAGTGCTAGCGGCGGGAGGGCCCTAGAGCAGTTCTTC | CSASGGRALEQFF
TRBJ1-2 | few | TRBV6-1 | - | TGTGCCAGCAGTGAAGCGCGCGGGAACTATGGCTACACCTTC | CASSEARGNYGYTF
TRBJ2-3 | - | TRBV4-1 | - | TGCGCCAGCAGCCAGACCTTAGCGGAGAGCACAGATACGCAGTATTTT | CASSQTLAESTDTQYF
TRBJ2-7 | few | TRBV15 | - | TGTGCCACCAGCAGAGATCGGCAGACATATACCTACGAGCAGTACTTC | CATSRDRQTYTYEQYF
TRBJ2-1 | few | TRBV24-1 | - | TGTGCCACCAGTGACCGAACAGGGAGGCCCTACAATGAGCAGTTCTTC | CATSDRTGRPYNEQFF
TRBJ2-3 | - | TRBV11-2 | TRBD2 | TGTGCCAGCAGCTCAGTGACTAGCGGAGGGCCGGAGGATACGCAGTATTTT | CASSSVTSGGPEDTQYF
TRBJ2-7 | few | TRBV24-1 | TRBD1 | TGTGCCACCAGTGCTCTGAGGCTTGGGACAGGGGTAAGCTACGAGCAGTACTTC | CATSALRLGTGVSYEQYF
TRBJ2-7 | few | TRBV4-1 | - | TGCGCCAGCAGCCAAGTGAAGGGCACCTCGGGGGAGCAGTACTTC | CASSQVKGTSGEQYF
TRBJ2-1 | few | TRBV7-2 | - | TGTGCCAGCAGCGGAGGGTCTACCTACAATGAGCAGTTCTTC | CASSGGSTYNEQFF
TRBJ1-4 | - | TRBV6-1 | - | TGTGCCAGCAGTGAAGGTTCGGGCGAACGGTTTTTT | CASSEGSGERFF
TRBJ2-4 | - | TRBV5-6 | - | TGTGCCAGCAGCTTGGCGGGATCGACAGGACAAAACATTCAGTACTTC | CASSLAGSTGQNIQYF
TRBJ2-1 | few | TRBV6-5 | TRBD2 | TGTGCCAGCAGTTACCCCACCGGGACTAGCGGGGGTGGTAGGGATGAGCAGTTCTTC | CASSYPTGTSGGGRDEQFF
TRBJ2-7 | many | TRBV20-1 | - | TGCAGTGTTTCCGATTTTACCACCTACGAGCAGTACTTC | CSVSDFTTYEQYF
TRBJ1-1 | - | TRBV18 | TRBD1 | TGTGCCAGCTCACCGATGACAGGGGGCTCGATGAACACTGAAGCTTTCTTT | CASSPMTGGSMNTEAFF
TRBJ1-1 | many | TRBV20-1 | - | TGCAGTGCTAGGGGTAACACTGAAGCTTTCTTT | CSARGNTEAFF
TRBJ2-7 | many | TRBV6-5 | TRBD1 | TGTGCCAGCAGTTACTCGATGGGACAGGGGAGCTACGAGCAGTACTTC | CASSYSMGQGSYEQYF
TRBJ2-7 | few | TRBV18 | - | TGTGCCAGCTCGAGTCCGGGACACCAGTCCTACGAGCAGTACTTC | CASSSPGHQSYEQYF
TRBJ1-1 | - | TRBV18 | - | TGTGCCTGCTCACCTTTGGACAAATCCGAAGCTTTCTTT | CACSPLDKSEAFF
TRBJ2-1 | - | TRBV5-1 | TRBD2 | TGCGCCAGCAGCTTCCTTGTGGCGGGAGGGAACGATGAGCAGTTCTTC | CASSFLVAGGNDEQFF
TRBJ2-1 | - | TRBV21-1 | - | TGTGCCAGCAGCAAAGGGGGGGGGCTGTACAATGAGCAGTTCTTC | CASSKGGGLYNEQFF
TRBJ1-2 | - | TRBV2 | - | TGTGCCAGCAAACGGGGGGACCCTGCCTATGGCTACACCTTC | CASKRGDPAYGYTF
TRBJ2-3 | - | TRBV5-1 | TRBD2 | TGCGCCAGCAGCTTCCCGACTAGCGGGGGGACAGATACGCAGTATTTT | CASSFPTSGGTDTQYF
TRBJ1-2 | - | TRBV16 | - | TGTGCCAGCAGCCAATCAACGCGGCAGGGGTCTGGCTACACCTTC | CASSQSTRQGSGYTF
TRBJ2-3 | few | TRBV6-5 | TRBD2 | TGTGCCAGCAGTTGCGGACTAGCGGGGGGAAGTACAGATACGCAGTATTTT | CASSCGLAGGSTDTQYF